This T cell receptor (beta chain) was documented in a study of T cell responses to AZD1222 COVID-19 vaccine. At the level of the study: Pooling covered second doses at about 4 or about 12 weeks. Study conclusions and caveats: Spike-specific TCR breadth and depth grew following two AZD1222 doses. Nearly half of spike-specific TCRs reportedly go after variant regions that carry no mutations.

The J segment lost 6 bases and the V segment lost 3 bases, leaving 6 bases of the junction unmatched. The CDR3 length is 15 residues. The germline V gene has CDR1 KGHSH and CDR2 LQKENI. Concerning this clone: The antigen remains undetermined.

Assay used: immunoSEQ multiplex PCR; TCRdb lists only in-frame clones, some missing. The sample carries more than 100,000 clones, 70% to 90% recorded once. The chain recombines TRBV18 with TRBJ1-2; the match to TRBD1 covers 11 bases. The sequenced sample was peripheral blood, obtained on day 0 of AZD1222 vaccination. This clonotype was obtained from an adult in good health. The CDR3 DNA follows: TGTGCCAGCTCACCCCGGACAGGGGGCTTGGATGGCTACACCTTC. This sequence encodes CASSPRTGGLDGYTF.